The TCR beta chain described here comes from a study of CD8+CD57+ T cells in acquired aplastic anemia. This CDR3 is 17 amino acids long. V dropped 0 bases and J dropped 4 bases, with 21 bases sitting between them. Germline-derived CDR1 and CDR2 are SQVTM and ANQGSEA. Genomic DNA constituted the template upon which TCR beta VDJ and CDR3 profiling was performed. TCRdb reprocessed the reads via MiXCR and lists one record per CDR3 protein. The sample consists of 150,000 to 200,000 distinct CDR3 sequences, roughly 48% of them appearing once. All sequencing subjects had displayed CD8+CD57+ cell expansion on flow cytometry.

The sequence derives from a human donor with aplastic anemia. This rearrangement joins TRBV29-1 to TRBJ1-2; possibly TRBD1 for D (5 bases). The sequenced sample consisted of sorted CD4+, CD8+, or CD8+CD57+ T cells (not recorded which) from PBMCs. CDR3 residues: CSVEEGISGKGRYGYTF. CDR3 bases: TGCAGCGTTGAAGAGGGAATTTCAGGGAAAGGTCGCTATGGCTACACCTTC. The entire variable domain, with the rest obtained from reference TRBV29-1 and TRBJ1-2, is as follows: SAVISQKPSRDICQRGTSLTIQCQVDSQVTMMFWYRQQPGQSLTLIATANQGSEATYESGFVIDKFPISRPNLTFSTLTVSNMSPEDSSIYLCSVEEGISGKGRYGYTFGSGTRLTVV.